Each of the 16 T cell receptor beta chains below was sequenced from the same sample in a study of blood T cells in healthy people across ages. Using a J-beta primer mix together with a sample-barcoded 5' primer, a second PCR was run for roughly 6 to 12 cycles. Via MiXCR, TCRdb re-called the 5' RACE reads, giving one row per CDR3 protein. The sample includes 630,000 or so distinct CDR3 sequences, roughly 32% of them seen just once. The sequencing input was blood. These TCRs come from an elderly woman in good health.

This clonotype was seen a handful of times. The CDR3 DNA sequence: TGTGCCAGCAGCCCAATCGGGGGGACTGAGCCAACTAATGAAAAACTGTTTTTT. This translates into CASSPIGGTEPTNEKLFF. This sequence joins TRBV14 and TRBJ1-4; D perhaps matches TRBD1 (5 bases). Trimming left V 4 bases short and J 0 bases short, with 18 bases between. This CDR3 spans 18 amino acids. Germline assignment: CDR1 SGHDN and CDR2 FVKESK.

This clonotype was seen repeatedly, ten times or more. This chain links TRBV20-1 with TRBJ2-1; D is unresolved. Per the germline V gene, CDR1 is DFQATT and CDR2 is SNEGSKA (reference sequence). The CDR3 has 13 residues. V shed 0 bases and J shed 6 bases, with 9 bases lying between them. The DNA of the CDR3 is TGCAGTGCTAGAGAGGACCGGAGCAATGAGCAGTTCTTC. This encodes CSAREDRSNEQFF.

This clonotype showed up many times. The J gene is TRBJ2-1, the V gene TRBV6-5; the D gene could be TRBD1 or TRBD2 (5 bases each). CDR1 and CDR2 from the germline V gene are MNHEY and SVGAGI. CDR3 size: 15 residues. Trimming cost V 6 bases and J 4 bases, with 16 bases left between them. CDR3 in amino acids: CASRVVRGAYNEQFF. DNA for the CDR3: TGTGCCAGCAGGGTTGTGAGGGGAGCTTACAATGAGCAGTTCTTC.

This clonotype has more than one count but fewer than ten. DNA for the CDR3: TGTGCCAGCAGTTTAGGGCGGGGGCGGTATTTT. This codes for CASSLGRGRYF. The chain has TRBV12-3 or TRBV12-4 and TRBJ2-3; maybe TRBD2 (7 bases). The CDR3 consists of 11 residues. V lost 1 base and J 14 bases, leaving 10 bases between the germline ends.

A few counts support this clonotype. The chain has TRBV19 and TRBJ1-5; TRBD1 might be the D (5 bases). Trimming left V 3 bases short and J 5 bases short, with 8 bases between. CDR3 length: 13 residues. CDR1 and CDR2 from the germline V gene are LNHDA and SQIVND (reference sequence). The CDR3 DNA is TGTGCCAGTAGTATGATGGGGCATCAGCCCCAGCATTTT. This encodes CASSMMGHQPQHF.

This clonotype has more than one count but fewer than ten. This sequence may be a read error, since a much larger clone differs from it by one base. The rearrangement joins TRBV18 to TRBJ2-1; no firm D call. The CDR3 runs to 12 residues. In germline, CDR1 is KGHSH, CDR2 LQKENI. The V end lost 8 bases, the J end lost 6 bases, and 11 bases lay between the germline ends. In DNA, the CDR3 is TGTGCCAGCGCAGCCTTACGCAATGAGCAGTTCTTC. Protein sequence: CASAALRNEQFF.

Details on this clonotype: This may be a read error: a much more frequent sequence differs by one nucleotide. The chain combines TRBV7-9 with TRBJ1-1, with D possibly matching TRBD1 (6 bases). Deletions cut 3 bases from V and 4 bases from J, with 15 bases between. The germline V gene has CDR1 SEHNR and CDR2 FQNEAQ (reference sequence). The CDR3 spans 15 residues. The CDR3 sequence: CASSFGGALSTEAFF. The CDR3 DNA reads TGTGCCAGCAGCTTCGGGGGGGCGTTGAGCACTGAAGCTTTCTTT.

This clonotype came up many times. The V gene is TRBV6-1, the J gene TRBJ1-2; maybe TRBD1 (5 bases). The CDR3 covers 15 residues. Germline loops: CDR1 MNHNS, CDR2 SASEGT. V lost 1 base and J lost 0, with 9 bases in between. The CDR3 reads CASSEGQLANYGYTF. CDR3 in DNA: TGTGCCAGCAGTGAAGGACAGCTAGCTAACTATGGCTACACCTTC.

This clonotype was seen at least ten times. This chain links TRBV20-1 with TRBJ2-5, with 9 bases that match TRBD2. Near its end, the DNA agrees better with TRBJ2-7, so the J call may be wrong. The CDR3 is 15 amino acids. CDR1 is DFQATT and CDR2 is SNEGSKA in the germline V gene (reference sequence). CDR3 amino acids: CSAGLASGAVDEQYF. CDR3 nucleotide sequence: TGCAGTGCTGGATTAGCTAGCGGGGCCGTCGACGAGCAGTACTTC.

The chain carries TRBV30 and TRBJ1-1; the D is unclear. Germline V gene lookup returns CDR1 GTSNPN and CDR2 SVGIG (reference sequence). The CDR3 loop spans 13 amino acids. V gave up 1 base and J gave up 6 bases, with 12 bases separating them. CDR3 in DNA: TGTGCCTGGAGTGAACAAGCTCTCTCTGAAGCTTTCTTT. Its protein is CAWSEQALSEAFF.

This clonotype has ten or more counts. The V call is TRBV5-1, the J call TRBJ2-3, with D possibly called TRBD1 or TRBD2 (6 bases each). V lost 6 bases and J 3 bases, leaving 8 bases between the germline ends. The CDR3 loop spans 12 amino acids. Germline V gene data show CDR1 as SGHRS and CDR2 as YFSETQ. The DNA of the CDR3 is TGCGCCAGCAAGGGGGGTACAGATACGCAGTATTTT. Translating gives CASKGGTDTQYF.

This clonotype was observed many times. The J gene is TRBJ2-7, the V gene TRBV19; weak D call: TRBD1 (6 bases). The CDR3 covers 13 residues. The V end lost 5 bases, the J end lost 6 bases, and 14 bases lay between the germline ends. The germline gives CDR1 LNHDA, CDR2 SQIVND (reference sequence). DNA for the CDR3: TGTGCCAGTAGTGCCCACAGGGAAGGCGAGCAGTACTTC. Translated, it gives CASSAHREGEQYF.

Many counts were recorded for this clonotype. This chain connects TRBV12-3 or TRBV12-4 to TRBJ1-2; 9 bases map to TRBD1. Germline trimming cut 6 bases from V and 1 base from J; bases unmatched to any gene: 6. The CDR3 consists of 15 residues. This CDR3 is CASSPGTGINYGYTF. The CDR3 bases are TGTGCCAGCAGCCCCGGGACAGGGATTAACTATGGCTACACCTTC.

This clonotype was detected many times. This sequence may be a read error, since a much larger clone differs from it by one base. This rearrangement joins TRBV7-2 to TRBJ1-1; D gene uncertain. Trimming cost V 4 bases and J 0 bases, with 6 bases left between them. The CDR3 contains 13 residues. CDR1 and CDR2 from the germline V gene are SGHTA and FQGNSA. The CDR3: CASSSKMNTEAFF. CDR3 in DNA: TGTGCCAGCAGCTCCAAGATGAACACTGAAGCTTTCTTT. Full variable domain (missing parts from reference TRBV7-2 and TRBJ1-1): GAGVSQSPSNKVTEKGKDVELRCDPISGHTALYWYRQSLGQGLEFLIYFQGNSAPDKSGLPSDRFSAERTGGSVSTLTIQRTQQEDSAVYLCASSSKMNTEAFFGQGTRLTVV.

This clonotype was seen at least ten times. The chain employs TRBV20-1 and TRBJ2-1; TRBD2 aligns across 9 bases. V gave up 5 bases and J gave up 0 bases; unmatched junction bases: 8. Germline V CDR1 and CDR2: DFQATT, SNEGSKA (reference sequence). The CDR3 runs 16 residues. CDR3 bases: TGCAGTGCTTACCCGTTAGCGGGGGCCTCCTACAATGAGCAGTTCTTC. Its protein is CSAYPLAGASYNEQFF.

This clonotype showed up just a few times. This sequence joins TRBV28 and TRBJ1-1; 11 nucleotides line up with TRBD1. The junction had 7 bases not matched to a gene; V was cut back by 3 bases and J by 10 bases. Germline-derived CDR1 and CDR2 are MDHEN and SYDVKM. This CDR3 region has 14 residues. CDR3 nucleotides: TGTGCCAGCAGTTTTGGAGGACAGGGGGCTATAGCTTTCTTT. This gives the protein CASSFGGQGAIAFF.